This record concerns one T cell receptor beta chain sequence. Its antigen is still unknown. Sample-barcoded 5' priming and a J-beta primer mix drove a second PCR of about 6 to 12 cycles. TCRdb re-called the 5' RACE reads with MiXCR, one entry per CDR3 protein. The data show approximately 730,000 distinct CDR3 sequences, with roughly 41% seen just once and 20% to 25% held by the top ten. This sample stems from a study of blood T cells in healthy people across ages. Findings and limits, study-wide: Both naive CD4+ cell counts and diversity were greater in long-lived donors than in aged donors.

The CDR3 has 14 residues. Germline CDR1 DFQATT, CDR2 SNEGSKA (reference sequence). The receptor was derived from a woman in her sixties in good health. Input material: blood. The chain links TRBV20-1 to TRBJ2-5; 9 bases map to TRBD1. The end of the DNA aligns better with TRBJ2-7, so the J call may be wrong. The CDR3: CSARNDRGWYEQYF. The CDR3 DNA reads TGCAGTGCTAGAAATGACAGGGGGTGGTACGAGCAGTACTTC.